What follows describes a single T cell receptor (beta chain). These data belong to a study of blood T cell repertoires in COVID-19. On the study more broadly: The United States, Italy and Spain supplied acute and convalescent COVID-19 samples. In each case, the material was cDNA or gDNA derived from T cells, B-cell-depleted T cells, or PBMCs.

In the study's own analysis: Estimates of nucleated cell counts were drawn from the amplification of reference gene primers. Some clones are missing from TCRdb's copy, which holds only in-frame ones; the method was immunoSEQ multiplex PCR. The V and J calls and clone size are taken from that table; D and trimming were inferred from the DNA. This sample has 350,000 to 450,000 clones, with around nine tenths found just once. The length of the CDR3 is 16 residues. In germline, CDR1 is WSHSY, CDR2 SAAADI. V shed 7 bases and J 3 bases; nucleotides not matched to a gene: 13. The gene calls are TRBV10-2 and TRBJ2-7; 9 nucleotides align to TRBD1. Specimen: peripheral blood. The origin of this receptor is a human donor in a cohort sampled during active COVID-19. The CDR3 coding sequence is TGCGCCAGCATTCAGCTTCCGGGACAGGGTAACTACGAGCAGTACTTC. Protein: CASIQLPGQGNYEQYF.